This section outlines one T cell receptor (beta chain) sequence together with its context. This sample was taken from a study of blood T cell repertoires in COVID-19. The wider study: Samples came from the United States, Italy and Spain, spanning acute and convalescent COVID-19. T cells, B-cell-depleted T cells, or PBMCs supplied cDNA or gDNA.

The CDR3 is 13 residues long. With 0 bases removed from V and 6 bases from J, the gap between germline ends came to 9 bases. Germline CDR1 SGHRS, CDR2 YFSETQ. As processed by the authors: Estimates of nucleated cell counts were drawn from the amplification of reference gene primers. Profiling relied on immunoSEQ multiplex PCR, and the TCRdb table lists in-frame clones only, not all of them. V, J and clone size were drawn from that table, and D and trimming were deduced from the DNA. In the table there are under 350,000 clones, 85% of which are singletons. The sequence came from a human donor in a cohort sampled during active COVID-19. The rearrangement joins TRBV5-1 to TRBJ1-2; a weak D match, TRBD1 (5 bases). The source material was peripheral blood. Written as DNA, the CDR3 is TGCGCCAGCAGCTTGGTGGGGGGAGATGGCTACACCTTC. Its translation: CASSLVGGDGYTF. The full variable domain, with the rest looked up from reference TRBV5-1 and TRBJ1-2, is KAGVTQTPRYLIKTRGQQVTLSCSPISGHRSVSWYQQTPGQGLQFLFEYFSETQRNKGNFPGRFSGRQFSNSRSEMNVSTLELGDSALYLCASSLVGGDGYTFGSGTRLTVV.